This T cell receptor beta chain comes out of a study of blood T cell repertoires in COVID-19. Study overall: Sources were T cells, B-cell-depleted T cells, or PBMCs; the material itself was cDNA or gDNA.

This CDR3 has 15 residues. CDR1 SGDLS and CDR2 YYNGEE come from the germline V gene. V gave up 4 bases and J gave up 0 bases, with 13 bases separating them. This clone was observed a handful of times. Original analysis: Reference gene primer amplification gave estimated nucleated cell counts. Here immunoSEQ multiplex PCR was the method, and the copy in TCRdb shows in-frame clones only, minus some. That table furnishes V, J and clone size, whereas the DNA furnished D and trimming. The sample comprises about 260,000 clones, more than 85% of which are singletons, and around 5% rests with the top ten. The sequenced material came from peripheral blood. The sequence was obtained from a woman in her fifties or sixties with COVID-19, enrolled during active disease. J is TRBJ1-2 and V is TRBV9, with D unresolved. The CDR3 DNA reads as TGTGCCAGCAGCCCCTTGGGGAGAGCTAACTATGGCTACACCTTC. This gives the protein CASSPLGRANYGYTF.